This T cell receptor beta chain was retrieved from a study of Graves' ophthalmopathy and Graves' hyperthyroidism. Turning to the study itself: Before any treatment, peripheral blood was taken at the initial diagnosis.

Orbital computed tomography and thyroid ultrasound, along with TRAb, serum thyroxine and clinical symptoms, underpinned diagnosis. Concerning this clonotype itself: A much larger clone lies one base from this, so it may be a read error.

Amplified TCR beta CDR3 regions were obtained using RNA transcripts as template. Second-round multiplex PCR came after first-round RT-PCR with HTBI primers. A single record per CDR3 protein comes from TCRdb applying MiXCR to the multiplex PCR reads. Of hundreds of thousands of distinct CDR3 sequences listed, around 50% are singletons. Trimming removed 2 bases from V and 6 bases from J, with 10 bases in between. Germline-derived CDR1 and CDR2 are SNHLY and FYNNEI. The length of the CDR3 is 13 residues. Sequencing was carried out using peripheral blood. This chain connects TRBV2 to TRBJ1-2; D possibly corresponds to TRBD1 (5 bases). The source of this sequence is an adult man with Graves' ophthalmopathy. The CDR3 DNA reads as TGTGCCAGCAGTGAAAGGGGTGTGGATGGCTACACCTTC. It encodes CASSERGVDGYTF.